One sample yielded the 5 T cell receptor beta chains listed below, sequenced in a study of CD8 T cells in ankylosing spondylitis. These receptors lack a known antigen. MiXCR was run by TCRdb on the 5' RACE reads, yielding one entry per CDR3 protein. This table holds approximately 440,000 distinct CDR3 sequences, under 20% found once. Study-level points and caveats: Typical of ankylosing spondylitis blood, it appeared, was a TCR beta motif of under 10 highly homologous variants.

The material sequenced was blood, either unsorted or a sorted T cell fraction (not recorded which). These receptors were collected from a male donor with ankylosing spondylitis.

This clonotype was detected only a few times. V usage is TRBV5-1 and J usage is TRBJ2-5, with TRBD2 matching over 9 bases. V trimming: 6 bases; J trimming: 1 base; junction bases outside the gene matches: 13. The CDR3 is made up of 17 amino acids. Germline V lookup: CDR1 SGHRS, CDR2 YFSETQ. The CDR3 DNA reads as TGCGCCAGCAACCCGGCGGTAGCGGGGGACCTCCAAGAGACCCAGTACTTC. Translation: CASNPAVAGDLQETQYF.

The sample holds a few counts of this clonotype. The V and J genes are TRBV20-1 and TRBJ2-5; the match to TRBD2 covers 10 bases. V dropped 3 bases and J dropped 1; count of bases not matched to a gene: 5. CDR3 length: 15 residues. Germline V gene lookup returns CDR1 DFQATT and CDR2 SNEGSKA (reference sequence). CDR3 amino acids: CSARPGLAVQETQYF. The CDR3 nucleotides are TGCAGTGCTAGGCCCGGACTAGCGGTCCAAGAGACCCAGTACTTC.

This clonotype was seen more than once but under ten times. This chain connects TRBV12-3 or TRBV12-4 to TRBJ2-7; D call uncertain. Trimming left V 6 bases short and J 7 bases short, with 10 bases between. This CDR3 region has 11 residues. The CDR3 coding sequence is TGTGCCAGCAGCTTCCAGTTGGAGCAGTACTTC. It encodes CASSFQLEQYF.

CDR3 sequence reads: CSAKGIRSGEQYF. Here the CDR3 DNA reads TGCAGTGCTAAAGGGATACGGAGCGGCGAGCAGTACTTC. The chain combines TRBV20-1 with TRBJ2-7, with TRBD2 as a possible D gene (5 bases). The CDR3 totals 13 residues. Per germline, CDR1 DFQATT and CDR2 SNEGSKA (reference sequence). V was pared by 4 bases and J by 6 bases, with 16 bases between.

The chain links TRBV3-1 to TRBJ1-1; D is possibly TRBD1 (5 bases). The CDR3 has 15 residues. V was clipped by 0 bases and J by 6 bases, with 14 bases between them. CDR1 and CDR2 from the germline V gene are LGHDT and YNNKEL (reference sequence). The CDR3 DNA reads TGTGCCAGCAGCCAAGATGGGGGGGGGGGTTCTGAAGCTTTCTTT. Protein: CASSQDGGGGSEAFF.